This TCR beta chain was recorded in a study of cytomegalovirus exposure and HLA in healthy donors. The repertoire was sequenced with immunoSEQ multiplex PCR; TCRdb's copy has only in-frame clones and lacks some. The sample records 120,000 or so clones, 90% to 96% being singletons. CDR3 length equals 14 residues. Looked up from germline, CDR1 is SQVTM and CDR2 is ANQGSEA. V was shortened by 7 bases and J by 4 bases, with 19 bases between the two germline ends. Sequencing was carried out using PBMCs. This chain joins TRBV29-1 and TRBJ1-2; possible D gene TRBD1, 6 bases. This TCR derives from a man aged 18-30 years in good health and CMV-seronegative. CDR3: CSAYRQGQGYGYTF. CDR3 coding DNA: TGCAGCGCCTACCGGCAGGGGCAGGGCTATGGCTACACCTTC.